The sequence of this TCR beta chain was determined in a study of response to subunit inactivated influenza vaccine. Study-wide results and caveats: The authors suggested that few new T cells are recruited per seasonal influenza vaccination.

TCRdb passed the RT-PCR reads through MiXCR, listing each CDR3 protein once. The sample has around 580,000 distinct CDR3 sequences, roughly 15% seen once. V was trimmed by 1 base and J by 11 bases, leaving 18 bases between them. CDR1 and CDR2 from the germline V gene are SGHTA and FQGNSA. The CDR3 has 15 residues. This clonotype was observed a handful of times. Its specificity is not known. This material consisted of PBMCs from blood, taken 11 to 12 days after vaccination. This chain uses TRBV7-2 with TRBJ1-5, with a possible D match to TRBD1 (5 bases). The source of this sequence is a man in his fifties or sixties who received an inactivated influenza vaccine. The CDR3 DNA reads as TGTGCCAGCAGCTTAGGGCCCGGCCAGGGAACAGCCCAGCATTTT. Translation gives CASSLGPGQGTAQHF.